At least ten counts were recorded for the clone carrying this T cell receptor (beta chain). Its cognate antigen is unknown. This beta chain was picked up by a library intended for alpha chains and is off target, so its count carries little meaning. This CDR3 contains 16 residues. Germline V gives CDR1 LGHDT, CDR2 YNNKEL (reference sequence). Trimming pared 0 bases from V and 7 bases from J, leaving 16 bases between. This sample stems from a study of spatial heterogeneity in lung cancer. Points from the study as a whole: Resection blood, more than follow-up blood, showed ubiquitous expanded tumor TCRs.

Time point denoted: sample taken at primary tumor resection. Whole RNA, isolated from tumor, nontumor lung or frozen PBMC, was sequenced without prior sorting. Patients with untreated early-stage non-small cell lung cancer, numbering 72, were the donors. Individually, TCR cDNA molecules were each labelled with a unique molecular identifier. TCRdb ran MiXCR on the 5' RACE reads and lists one entry per CDR3 protein. The repertoire holds some 7,500 distinct CDR3 sequences, with over 7% as singletons. J is TRBJ2-1 and V is TRBV3-1; possibly TRBD1 for D (6 bases). The TCR originated in a male donor with early-stage non-small cell lung cancer. The specimen was PBMCs, collected at surgery. CDR3 sequence (DNA): TGTGCCAGCAGCCAAGATATCGTCGGGACATTAAATGAGCAGTTCTTC. This codes for CASSQDIVGTLNEQFF.